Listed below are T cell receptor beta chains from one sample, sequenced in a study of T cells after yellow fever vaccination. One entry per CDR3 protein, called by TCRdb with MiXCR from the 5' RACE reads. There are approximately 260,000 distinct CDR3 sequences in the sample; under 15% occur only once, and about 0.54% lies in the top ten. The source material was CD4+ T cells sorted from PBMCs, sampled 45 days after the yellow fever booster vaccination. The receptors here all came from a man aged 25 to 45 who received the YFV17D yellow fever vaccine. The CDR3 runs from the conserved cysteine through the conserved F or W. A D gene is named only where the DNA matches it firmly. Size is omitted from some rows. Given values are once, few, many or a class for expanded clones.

CDR3: CASSRTGGMYNEQFF
DNA: TGTGCCAGCAGCCGAACAGGGGGCATGTACAATGAGCAGTTCTTC
V: TRBV3-1
size: .
D: TRBD1
J: TRBJ2-1

CDR3: CASSLMGLHQETQYF
DNA: TGTGCCAGCTCGCTAATGGGTTTACATCAAGAGACCCAGTACTTC
V: TRBV2
size: few
D: .
J: TRBJ2-5

CDR3: CASSESASGGTDTQYF
DNA: TGCGCCAGCAGTGAATCGGCTAGCGGGGGCACAGATACGCAGTATTTT
V: TRBV10-2
size: .
D: TRBD2
J: TRBJ2-3

CDR3: CASSPWGRAKNIQYF
DNA: TGTGCCAGCAGCCCCTGGGGGCGGGCCAAAAACATTCAGTACTTC
V: TRBV12-3/TRBV12-4
size: .
D: .
J: TRBJ2-4

CDR3: CSALMRDSLVYEQYF
DNA: TGCAGTGCCCTAATGCGGGACAGCCTGGTCTACGAGCAGTACTTC
V: TRBV20-1
size: .
D: .
J: TRBJ2-7

CDR3: CASSPRYYQGANVLTF
DNA: TGTGCCAGCAGCCCGCGATATTATCAAGGGGCCAACGTCCTGACTTTC
V: TRBV12-3/TRBV12-4
size: many
D: .
J: TRBJ2-6

CDR3: CASSLALLGDEQFF
DNA: TGTGCCAGCAGCTTAGCGTTATTGGGTGATGAGCAGTTCTTC
V: TRBV7-9
size: few
D: .
J: TRBJ2-1

CDR3: CASSLVLLAGADTQYF
DNA: TGTGCCAGCAGCTTAGTGTTACTAGCGGGAGCAGATACGCAGTATTTT
V: TRBV7-2
size: .
D: TRBD2
J: TRBJ2-3

CDR3: CASSGVSTQDSPLHF
DNA: TGTGCCAGCAGTGGCGTCTCGACTCAGGATTCACCCCTCCACTTT
V: TRBV6-1
size: .
D: .
J: TRBJ1-6

CDR3: CASSLGLASSYEQYF
DNA: TGTGCCAGCAGCTTGGGACTAGCGAGCTCCTACGAGCAGTACTTC
V: TRBV5-4
size: many
D: TRBD2
J: TRBJ2-7

CDR3: CASSTDRGSVNIQYF
DNA: TGTGCCAGCAGTACGGACAGGGGATCGGTAAACATTCAGTACTTC
V: TRBV6-2/TRBV6-3
size: few
D: TRBD1
J: TRBJ2-4